Following are 2 T cell receptor beta chains from one sample sequenced in a study of blood T cells in healthy people across ages. Then a second PCR, running roughly 7 to 11 cycles, was carried out with a sample-barcoded 5' primer and a J-beta primer mix. TCRdb itself ran the 5' RACE reads through MiXCR, one entry per CDR3 protein. Of 450,000 to 700,000 distinct CDR3 sequences detected, approximately 30% appear once; the ten largest clones hold less than 20%. Sequenced input: blood. These receptors were collected from a woman aged 65 to 85 in good health.

The CDR3 is CASSHRSANEKLFF. The CDR3 DNA is TGTGCCAGCAGCCACAGGTCCGCTAATGAAAAACTGTTTTTT. This chain uses TRBV11-2 with TRBJ1-4; perhaps TRBD1 as D (5 bases). Germline-derived CDR1 and CDR2 are SGHAT and FQNNGV. Trimming shortened V by 5 bases and J by 3 bases, and 10 bases separated the two germline ends. There are 14 residues in the CDR3.

This clonotype occurred a few times. V usage is TRBV4-3 and J usage is TRBJ2-1; D is uncertain. The CDR3 spans 15 residues. V was trimmed by 0 bases and J by 10 bases, leaving 16 bases between them. Germline V gene sequence: CDR1 LGHNA, CDR2 YSLEER. The DNA for the CDR3 is TGCGCCAGCAGCCAAGATAACGTTGCATCCCGAGAGCAGTTCTTC. Translation gives CASSQDNVASREQFF.